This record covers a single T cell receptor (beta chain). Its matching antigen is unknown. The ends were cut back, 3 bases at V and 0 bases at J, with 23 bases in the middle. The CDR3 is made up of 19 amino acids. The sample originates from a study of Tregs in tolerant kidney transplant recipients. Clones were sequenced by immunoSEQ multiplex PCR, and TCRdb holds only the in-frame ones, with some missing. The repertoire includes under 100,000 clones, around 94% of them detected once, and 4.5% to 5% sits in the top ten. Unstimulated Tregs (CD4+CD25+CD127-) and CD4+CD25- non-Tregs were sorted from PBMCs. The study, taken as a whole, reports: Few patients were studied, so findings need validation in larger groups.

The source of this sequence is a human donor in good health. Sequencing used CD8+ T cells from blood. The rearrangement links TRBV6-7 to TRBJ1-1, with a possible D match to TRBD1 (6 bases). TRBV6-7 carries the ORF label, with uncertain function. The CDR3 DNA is TGTGCCAGCAGTTATCACCGAATCCGAACCGGGACACTGAACACTGAAGCTTTCTTT. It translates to CASSYHRIRTGTLNTEAFF.